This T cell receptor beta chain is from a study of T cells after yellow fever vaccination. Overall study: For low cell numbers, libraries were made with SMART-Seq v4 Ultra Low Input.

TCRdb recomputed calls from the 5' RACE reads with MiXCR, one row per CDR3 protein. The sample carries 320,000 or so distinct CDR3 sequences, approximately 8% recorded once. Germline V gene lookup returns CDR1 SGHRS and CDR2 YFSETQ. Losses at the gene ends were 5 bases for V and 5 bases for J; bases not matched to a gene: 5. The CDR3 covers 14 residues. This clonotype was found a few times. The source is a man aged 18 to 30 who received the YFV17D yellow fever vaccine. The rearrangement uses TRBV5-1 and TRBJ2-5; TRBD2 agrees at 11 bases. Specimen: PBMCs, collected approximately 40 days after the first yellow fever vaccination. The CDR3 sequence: CASSFLAGGETQYF. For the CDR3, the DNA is TGCGCCAGCAGTTTCCTAGCGGGGGGTGAGACCCAGTACTTC. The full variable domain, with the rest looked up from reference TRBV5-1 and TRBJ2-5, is KAGVTQTPRYLIKTRGQQVTLSCSPISGHRSVSWYQQTPGQGLQFLFEYFSETQRNKGNFPGRFSGRQFSNSRSEMNVSTLELGDSALYLCASSFLAGGETQYFGPGTRLLVL.